Listed here is a single T cell receptor (beta chain). The antigen remains undetermined. Germline assignment: CDR1 MNHEY and CDR2 SVGEGT. The V end lost 4 bases, the J end lost 6 bases, and 16 bases lay between the germline ends. CDR3 length equals 15 residues. The sample originates from a study of T cell responses to AZD1222 COVID-19 vaccine. General observations from the study: Mostly white British, mostly female donors; authors suggested clonal diversity may be underestimated.

Method: immunoSEQ multiplex PCR; TCRdb's copy keeps in-frame clones and lacks some. The sample has over 100,000 clones, 90% seen once; the top ten hold under 2%. This TCR derives from an adult in good health. The material was peripheral blood, obtained on day 0 of AZD1222 vaccination. The V and J genes are TRBV6-2 or TRBV6-3 and TRBJ1-5; D not resolved. This CDR3 is CASSSSLGLAQPQHF. In nucleotides, the CDR3 is TGTGCCAGCAGTTCTTCACTCGGACTGGCTCAGCCCCAGCATTTT.